Presented here are 15 T cell receptor beta chains from one specimen sequenced in a study of brain T cells in children with intractable seizures. As for time point: blood from clinic visit 5 months post-surgery; TSC patient then seizure free. Clones were sequenced by immunoSEQ multiplex PCR, and TCRdb holds only the in-frame ones, with some missing. This repertoire shows 340,000 or so clones, 85% to 95% found once; its top ten account for 5% to 7%. The sequencing here drew on peripheral blood, taken about 5 months after surgery. These receptors originate from a boy under two years old with tuberous sclerosis and intractable seizures.

V gene TRBV6-5 combines with J gene TRBJ2-1; 12 nucleotides line up with TRBD1. Germline trimming cut 0 bases from V and 8 bases from J; bases unmatched to any gene: 5. This CDR3 is built from 16 residues. Germline CDR1 MNHEY, CDR2 SVGAGI. As DNA, the CDR3 is TGTGCCAGCAGTTACTCCGGGACAGGGGGCTTCGATGAGCAGTTCTTC. Translation: CASSYSGTGGFDEQFF.

The V and J genes are TRBV29-1 and TRBJ1-2; no clear D. The CDR3 covers 13 residues. The ends were cut back, 3 bases at V and 7 bases at J, with 15 bases in the middle. CDR1 is SQVTM and CDR2 is ANQGSEA in the germline V gene. The CDR3 nucleotides read TGCAGCGTTGACATTGGGAATGATGGTGGCTACACCTTC. Translating gives CSVDIGNDGGYTF.

The chain links TRBV27 to TRBJ1-2; no definite D call. The CDR3 runs to 17 residues. Germline V gene data show CDR1 as MNHEY and CDR2 as SMNVEV (reference sequence). V was cut by 0 bases and J by 4 bases, with 18 bases left in between. The CDR3 loop is CASSLSITGREGYGYTF. The CDR3 nucleotides are TGTGCCAGCAGTTTATCGATAACGGGGAGGGAAGGCTATGGCTACACCTTC.

As DNA, the CDR3 is TGTGCCAGCAGCTTTTTCGAGAACACTGAAGCTTTCTTT. Protein sequence: CASSFFENTEAFF. The chain combines TRBV11-1 with TRBJ1-1; no definite D call. Trimming pared 3 bases from V and 1 base from J, leaving 6 bases between. CDR1 and CDR2 from the germline V gene are SGHAT and FQDESV (reference sequence). The CDR3 totals 13 residues.

V is TRBV19 and J is TRBJ2-1; 12 bases map to TRBD2. The CDR3 loop spans 15 amino acids. The germline CDR1 and CDR2 sequences are LNHDA and SQIVND (reference sequence). Germline trimming cut 7 bases from V and 6 bases from J; bases unmatched to any gene: 7. This CDR3 reads CASTLAGGSINEQFF. The CDR3 DNA reads TGTGCCAGTACACTAGCGGGGGGCTCCATCAATGAGCAGTTCTTC.

The chain links TRBV29-1 to TRBJ2-6, with D perhaps TRBD1 (5 bases). The CDR3 is 14 amino acids. V was shortened by 7 bases and J by 0 bases, with 10 bases between the two germline ends. The germline CDR1 and CDR2 sequences are SQVTM and ANQGSEA. In DNA, the CDR3 is TGCAGCGCGATGCAGGGCTCTGGGGCCAACGTCCTGACTTTC. Its protein is CSAMQGSGANVLTF.

This chain joins TRBV7-9 and TRBJ2-7; the D is unclear. Between the trimmed V and J ends, which lost 4 bases and 6 bases, there was a span of 7 bases. This CDR3 region has 11 residues. CDR1 is SEHNR and CDR2 is FQNEAQ in the germline V gene (reference sequence). The CDR3 spells CASSSVGEQYF. CDR3 coding DNA: TGTGCCAGCAGCTCGGTTGGCGAGCAGTACTTC.

The chain carries TRBV10-3 and TRBJ2-7, with 8 nucleotides matching TRBD2. Germline loops: CDR1 ENHRY, CDR2 SYGVKD. CDR3 length: 16 residues. With 10 bases clipped from V and 3 bases from J, the junction kept 17 bases outside the gene matches. CDR3 DNA sequence: TGTGCCACAGCGGGGGCGGGCGGAAGACATTTCTACGAGCAGTACTTC. Its protein is CATAGAGGRHFYEQYF.

The V and J genes are TRBV19 and TRBJ1-1, with 7 bases aligning to TRBD1. V dropped 1 base and J dropped 5; count of bases not matched to a gene: 10. The CDR3 contains 16 residues. Germline V gene lookup returns CDR1 LNHDA and CDR2 SQIVND (reference sequence). CDR3 amino acids: CASSIVGKGAGTEAFF. In DNA, the CDR3 is TGTGCCAGTAGTATAGTGGGTAAGGGGGCAGGGACTGAAGCTTTCTTT.

The chain is built from TRBV6-2 or TRBV6-3 and TRBJ2-1; possible D gene TRBD1, 6 bases. CDR1 is MNHEY and CDR2 is SVGEGT in the germline V gene. The CDR3 totals 13 residues. The ends were cut back, 3 bases at V and 6 bases at J, with 9 bases in the middle. CDR3 in amino acids: CASSYLGGNEQFF. CDR3 nucleotides: TGTGCCAGCAGTTATTTAGGGGGCAATGAGCAGTTCTTC.

This chain links TRBV28 with TRBJ2-7; weak D call: TRBD1 (6 bases). V was shortened by 1 base and J by 3 bases, with 10 bases between the two germline ends. Germline loops: CDR1 MDHEN, CDR2 SYDVKM. The CDR3 sequence is 14 residues long. DNA of the CDR3: TGTGCCAGCAGTTTATCCGGACAGCTCTACGAGCAGTACTTC. Translated: CASSLSGQLYEQYF.

This chain connects TRBV3-1 (or the pseudogene TRBV3-2) to TRBJ1-3; no clear D gene. Germline CDR1 LGHDT, CDR2 YNNKEL (reference sequence). V lost 4 bases and J lost 9, with 10 bases in between. CDR3 length equals 12 residues. The CDR3 DNA follows: TGTGCCAGCAGCCGAGAGCCGCGCACCATATATTTT. Protein: CASSREPRTIYF.

The chain carries TRBV9 and TRBJ2-5; perhaps TRBD2 as D (5 bases). The CDR3 contains 13 residues. Germline CDR1 reads SGDLS; CDR2 reads YYNGEE. V was shortened by 1 base and J by 1 base, with 5 bases between the two germline ends. Here the CDR3 DNA reads TGTGCCAGCAGCGTAACTAGCCAAGAGACCCAGTACTTC. Encoded protein: CASSVTSQETQYF.

This clone was observed many times. The J gene is TRBJ2-1, the V gene TRBV28; TRBD2 aligns across 10 bases. V lost 4 bases to trimming and J lost 3 bases; unmatched junction nucleotides: 3. Per the germline V gene, CDR1 is MDHEN and CDR2 is SYDVKM. The CDR3 extends over 15 amino acids. The CDR3 nucleotides are TGTGCCAGCAGTTCCACTAGCGGGGACTACAATGAGCAGTTCTTC. This translates into CASSSTSGDYNEQFF.

V and J are TRBV7-9 and TRBJ1-1, with D possibly being TRBD1 (6 bases). This CDR3 contains 17 residues. V was shortened by 5 bases and J by 4 bases, with 23 bases between the two germline ends. Germline values: CDR1 SEHNR, CDR2 FQNEAQ (reference sequence). CDR3 region: CASSHTRDIVYTTEAFF. In DNA form, the CDR3 reads TGTGCCAGCAGCCATACACGGGACATCGTCTATACCACTGAAGCTTTCTTT.